Listed below are T cell receptor beta chains from one sample, sequenced in a study of molecular identifiers for immune sequencing clone quantification. TCRdb passed the PCR reads through MiXCR, listing each CDR3 protein once. The sample has under 800,000 distinct CDR3 sequences; 25% are singletons. The sequenced material came from naive CD8+ T cells from blood, with Jurkat cell RNA spiked in. The receptor source for this set is a human donor in good health. Some libraries in this study had Jurkat cell RNA spiked in. CDR3s include the opening cysteine and the closing phenylalanine or tryptophan.

v_call: TRBV5-1
j_call: TRBJ2-7
cdr3_aa: CASSPYGASRGDYEQYF

v_call: TRBV4-3
j_call: TRBJ1-3
cdr3_aa: CASSQVLGNTIYF

v_call: TRBV6-5
j_call: TRBJ2-3
cdr3_aa: CASSYGGTTDTQYF

v_call: TRBV4-3
j_call: TRBJ1-6
cdr3_aa: CVSSQDNTGALNSPLHF

v_call: TRBV27
j_call: TRBJ2-6
cdr3_aa: CASSPLTVTFSGANVLTF

v_call: TRBV20-1
j_call: TRBJ2-1
cdr3_aa: CSARGLAGGPSYNEQFF

v_call: TRBV5-4
j_call: TRBJ2-2
cdr3_aa: CASSLIAGDNTGELFF

v_call: TRBV4-1
j_call: TRBJ2-1
cdr3_aa: CASSQPDYSSEQFF

v_call: TRBV7-9
j_call: TRBJ2-6
cdr3_aa: CASSLLGQGISGANVLTF

v_call: TRBV6-5
j_call: TRBJ2-4
cdr3_aa: CASSSAGEGWQVKNIQYF

v_call: TRBV27
j_call: TRBJ2-7
cdr3_aa: CASSLLLAETYEQYF

v_call: TRBV4-1
j_call: TRBJ1-1
cdr3_aa: CASSQVGPGMNTEAFF

v_call: TRBV7-3
j_call: TRBJ2-1
cdr3_aa: CASSPSRSYNEQFF

v_call: TRBV30
j_call: TRBJ1-1
cdr3_aa: CAWSVYTLSEAFF

v_call: TRBV7-9
j_call: TRBJ2-3
cdr3_aa: CASSSSTYEYTDTQYF

v_call: TRBV20-1
j_call: TRBJ2-3
cdr3_aa: CSARAGSGTRTDTQYF

v_call: TRBV4-3
j_call: TRBJ2-1
cdr3_aa: CASSRGLAGPNEQFF

v_call: TRBV27
j_call: TRBJ1-5
cdr3_aa: CASSPGQYSNQPQHF

v_call: TRBV11-2
j_call: TRBJ2-7
cdr3_aa: CASTIRGTDYGEQYF

v_call: TRBV7-9
j_call: TRBJ2-7
cdr3_aa: CASSITGGSPYEQYF

v_call: TRBV7-6
j_call: TRBJ1-6
cdr3_aa: CASSYADRADSPLHF

v_call: TRBV18
j_call: TRBJ2-7
cdr3_aa: CASSPGLLVYEQYF

v_call: TRBV5-1
j_call: TRBJ2-7
cdr3_aa: CASSLGLRGSYEQYF

v_call: TRBV5-1
j_call: TRBJ2-5
cdr3_aa: CASSHTQRVQETQYF

v_call: TRBV7-6
j_call: TRBJ1-4
cdr3_aa: CAGSLSGWTEREKLFF

v_call: TRBV7-3
j_call: TRBJ1-4
cdr3_aa: CASSLMRATNEKLFF

v_call: TRBV7-3
j_call: TRBJ1-1
cdr3_aa: CASSLTGNMNTEAFF

v_call: TRBV28
j_call: TRBJ1-5
cdr3_aa: CANSLLAGDSNQPQHF

v_call: TRBV7-9
j_call: TRBJ2-1
cdr3_aa: CASKEQASEQFF

v_call: TRBV6-5
j_call: TRBJ1-5
cdr3_aa: CASSYSGQVQPQHF

v_call: TRBV7-8
j_call: TRBJ1-3
cdr3_aa: CASGSGGPGNTIYF

v_call: TRBV29-1
j_call: TRBJ2-1
cdr3_aa: CSTRGSYNEQFF

v_call: TRBV4-3
j_call: TRBJ2-1
cdr3_aa: CASSPIGQEAYNEQFF

v_call: TRBV4-1
j_call: TRBJ2-7
cdr3_aa: CASSRTSGISYEQYF

v_call: TRBV10-3
j_call: TRBJ2-5
cdr3_aa: CAISEEAFETQYF

v_call: TRBV6-5
j_call: TRBJ2-6
cdr3_aa: CASPGREANVLTF

v_call: TRBV7-9
j_call: TRBJ2-7
cdr3_aa: CASSLANGREQYF

v_call: TRBV7-9
j_call: TRBJ2-2
cdr3_aa: CASSPRTSGNTGELFF

v_call: TRBV6-1
j_call: TRBJ1-5
cdr3_aa: CASSDRTGSGEPQHF

v_call: TRBV20-1
j_call: TRBJ2-7
cdr3_aa: CSARGPTGGLDEQYF

v_call: TRBV25-1
j_call: TRBJ2-4
cdr3_aa: CASSTRAKNIQYF

v_call: TRBV4-3
j_call: TRBJ1-1
cdr3_aa: CASSQDLTGKARAAFF

v_call: TRBV5-1
j_call: TRBJ2-3
cdr3_aa: CASSGDVASTDTQYF

v_call: TRBV19
j_call: TRBJ2-1
cdr3_aa: CASSIGSGGSYNEQSF

v_call: TRBV20-1
j_call: TRBJ2-7
cdr3_aa: CSARDSRLFYEQYF

v_call: TRBV7-9
j_call: TRBJ2-1
cdr3_aa: CASSPTTSGRWGEQFF

v_call: TRBV24-1
j_call: TRBJ2-3
cdr3_aa: CATSDWTSGITTDTQYF

v_call: TRBV7-9
j_call: TRBJ1-5
cdr3_aa: CASSLSPLQGNQPQHF

v_call: TRBV9
j_call: TRBJ1-1
cdr3_aa: CASSSGDLNTEAFF

v_call: TRBV3-1
j_call: TRBJ2-7
cdr3_aa: CASSQTVLAGGSEQYF

v_call: TRBV4-3
j_call: TRBJ2-7
cdr3_aa: CASSQDVSGYYEQYF

v_call: TRBV6-5
j_call: TRBJ1-1
cdr3_aa: CASSLPGEGTEAFF

v_call: TRBV7-9
j_call: TRBJ2-1
cdr3_aa: CASSLVLANNEQFF

v_call: TRBV11-2
j_call: TRBJ2-1
cdr3_aa: CASSSHPQGGVENEQFF

v_call: TRBV20-1
j_call: TRBJ1-5
cdr3_aa: CSARVGQYSNQPQHF

v_call: TRBV6-1
j_call: TRBJ1-1
cdr3_aa: CASSERGLSAEAFF